The sequence of this T cell receptor beta chain was determined in a study of blood T cell repertoires in COVID-19. Study at large: T cells, B-cell-depleted T cells, or PBMCs provided the cDNA or gDNA that served as material.

Enrolled through a virtual design, the participants were between 18 and 89 years of age and came from about two dozen US areas. Participants classified as exposed had met a COVID-19 case within 2 weeks before study entry. V was shortened by 7 bases and J by 7 bases, with 13 bases between the two germline ends. The CDR3 contains 13 residues. The germline gives CDR1 LNHDA, CDR2 SQIVND (reference sequence). Only in-frame clones appear in the TCRdb table, and some are missing; sequencing was by immunoSEQ multiplex PCR. The sample includes a few hundred thousand clones, 65% to 90% of them seen just once. The V gene is TRBV19, the J gene TRBJ1-4; D perhaps matches TRBD1 (5 bases). The sample was PBMCs or T cells enriched from blood (not recorded which). The receptor was isolated from a woman aged 30 to 39 who had been exposed to COVID-19. The CDR3 loop is CASTEGGAEKLFF. As DNA, the CDR3 is TGTGCCAGTACCGAGGGAGGGGCTGAAAAACTGTTTTTT.